One sample yielded the 6 T cell receptor beta chains listed below, sequenced in a study of Graves' ophthalmopathy and Graves' hyperthyroidism. Amplification from RNA transcripts yielded the TCR beta CDR3 regions. RT-PCR in the first round used HTBI primers; a second-round multiplex PCR followed. TCRdb recomputed calls from the multiplex PCR reads with MiXCR, one row per CDR3 protein. The sample records 620,000 or so distinct CDR3 sequences, over 20% being singletons. The specimen was peripheral blood. These receptors were collected from a woman aged 18-29 years with stable Graves' hyperthyroidism. Some clones in this sample may be carry-over from other donors' samples.

Ten or more counts support this clonotype. V and J are TRBV11-2 and TRBJ2-7; 8 bases align to TRBD1. The V gene's germline CDR1 is SGHAT and CDR2 FQNNGV. V was pared by 8 bases and J by 0 bases, with 12 bases of the junction left unmatched. The CDR3 sequence is 16 residues long. Here the CDR3 DNA reads TGTGCCAGCGCAAGACAGGGGTCTGGAAGCTCCTACGAGCAGTACTTC. It specifies CASARQGSGSSYEQYF.

This clonotype was counted at least ten times. The chain recombines TRBV7-9 with TRBJ1-1; D remains ambiguous. V was clipped by 2 bases and J by 3 bases, with 10 bases between them. The CDR3 covers 14 residues. CDR1 is SEHNR and CDR2 is FQNEAQ in the germline V gene (reference sequence). The CDR3 spells CASSLSFADTEAFF. The CDR3 coding sequence is TGTGCCAGCAGCTTATCTTTTGCGGACACTGAAGCTTTCTTT.

This clonotype came up many times. CDR3 DNA sequence: TGTGCCAGTGGGGACAGCCTAATAGCCAAAAACATTCAGTACTTC. Translation: CASGDSLIAKNIQYF. The gene calls are TRBV19 and TRBJ2-4; 7 positions match TRBD1. V gave up 8 bases and J gave up 0 bases; unmatched junction bases: 7. The CDR3 is 15 residues long. In germline, CDR1 is LNHDA, CDR2 SQIVND (reference sequence).

The table lists this clonotype with many counts. The genes are TRBV6-5 and TRBJ1-1; 12 positions agree with TRBD1. The CDR3 contains 15 residues. Germline lookup yields CDR1 MNHEY and CDR2 SVGAGI. Germline trimming cut 2 bases from V and 11 bases from J; bases unmatched to any gene: 9. The CDR3 sequence: CASSYILGQGAGAFF. DNA of the CDR3: TGTGCCAGCAGTTACATTTTGGGACAGGGGGCGGGTGCTTTCTTT.

This clonotype was observed many times. The rearrangement uses TRBV2 and TRBJ1-5; the D gene is possibly TRBD1 (5 bases). The V and J ends lost 6 bases and 4 bases respectively, with 22 bases between them. The CDR3 is made up of 17 amino acids. Germline CDR1 SNHLY, CDR2 FYNNEI. CDR3 in amino acids: CASSRLYGTGGNQPQHF. In DNA form, the CDR3 reads TGTGCCAGCAGCCGATTATACGGGACGGGAGGGAATCAGCCCCAGCATTTT.

Only a few counts were recorded for this clonotype. The V gene is TRBV28, the J gene TRBJ1-2, with a weak D call TRBD1 (5 bases). CDR1 and CDR2 (germline): MDHEN, SYDVKM. V lost 1 base and J lost 7, with 19 bases in between. The CDR3 extends over 16 amino acids. CDR3 region: CASSLSLGRTNGGYTF. The CDR3 nucleotides are TGTGCCAGCAGTTTATCTCTCGGGAGGACAAATGGTGGCTACACCTTC.